The next 28 T cell receptor beta chains were all read from a single sample in a study of cytomegalovirus exposure and HLA in healthy donors. Amplification used 60 Vbeta primers and 13 Jbeta primers. Data came from immunoSEQ multiplex PCR; TCRdb stores just in-frame clones and leaves some out. The sample shows 85,000 to 110,000 clones, around three quarters of them seen only once. Sequenced sample: PBMCs. The receptor set was obtained from a man over 45 in good health and CMV-seropositive.

This sequence joins TRBV5-1 and TRBJ2-3, with TRBD2 matching 9 bases. V gave up 4 bases and J gave up 2 bases; unmatched junction bases: 11. This CDR3 has 17 residues. Germline V gene lookup returns CDR1 SGHRS and CDR2 YFSETQ. The CDR3 spells CASSLGLAPNPTDTQYF. CDR3 nucleotide sequence: TGCGCCAGCAGCCTTGGACTAGCGCCCAACCCCACAGATACGCAGTATTTT.

This clone was observed a handful of times. The J gene is TRBJ2-7, the V gene TRBV10-3; TRBD2 is a possible D gene (6 bases). The V gene's germline CDR1 is ENHRY and CDR2 SYGVKD. Trimming took off 0 bases at V and 3 bases at J, with 12 bases between the two ends. This CDR3 region has 15 residues. The CDR3 DNA reads as TGTGCCATCAGTGAGTCAGAAGGTAGCGGCTACGAGCAGTACTTC. Translated, it gives CAISESEGSGYEQYF.

The V gene is TRBV7-3, the J gene TRBJ2-3; D perhaps matches TRBD2 (5 bases). Germline V gives CDR1 SGHTA, CDR2 FQGTGA. This CDR3 region has 14 residues. The ends were cut back, 8 bases at V and 4 bases at J, with 16 bases in the middle. The DNA of the CDR3 is TGTGCCAGCTCCGACCAAGCCGGGGCAGATACGCAGTATTTT. It encodes CASSDQAGADTQYF.

The rearrangement joins TRBV7-3 to TRBJ2-3; TRBD2 matches 9 bases. J gave up 5 bases and V 1 base, and 7 bases lay outside the gene matches. CDR3 length: 16 residues. CDR1 and CDR2 from the germline V gene are SGHTA and FQGTGA. The CDR3 region is CASSLNQREVGDTQYF. The CDR3 DNA reads TGTGCCAGCAGCTTAAATCAGCGGGAGGTAGGAGATACGCAGTATTTT.

V and J are TRBV7-9 and TRBJ1-1; no definite D call. V dropped 5 bases and J dropped 1 base, with 11 bases sitting between them. This CDR3 region has 14 residues. Germline lookup yields CDR1 SEHNR and CDR2 FQNEAQ (reference sequence). CDR3 amino acids: CASSPGLTNTEAFF. The CDR3 DNA sequence: TGTGCCAGCAGCCCTGGACTCACGAACACTGAAGCTTTCTTT.

The gene calls are TRBV29-1 and TRBJ1-2; 9 nucleotides line up with TRBD1. The CDR3 has 13 amino acids. J gave up 8 bases and V 3 bases, and 7 bases lay outside the gene matches. Germline assignment: CDR1 SQVTM and CDR2 ANQGSEA. The chain's CDR3 is CSVDTGGVQGYTF. DNA for the CDR3: TGCAGCGTTGACACAGGGGGCGTCCAGGGCTACACCTTC.

This clone was counted a few times. The V and J genes are TRBV7-9 and TRBJ2-5; 9 bases are a match to TRBD1. The CDR3 has 14 amino acids. V dropped 4 bases and J dropped 4; count of bases not matched to a gene: 4. The germline V gene encodes CDR1 SEHNR and CDR2 FQNEAQ (reference sequence). The CDR3 sequence is CASSSTGGAETQYF. CDR3 sequence (DNA): TGTGCCAGCAGCTCCACAGGGGGCGCAGAGACCCAGTACTTC.

The genes are TRBV9 and TRBJ1-1; a possible D gene is TRBD1 (5 bases). This CDR3 spans 14 amino acids. From germline, CDR1 is SGDLS and CDR2 YYNGEE. The germline V and J ends were trimmed by 1 base and 1 base, with 8 bases remaining between them. The CDR3 loop reads CASSVTGQNTEAFF. DNA of the CDR3: TGTGCCAGCAGCGTAACCGGACAGAACACTGAAGCTTTCTTT.

This chain links TRBV11-2 with TRBJ2-1; 10 bases map to TRBD2. This CDR3 is 17 amino acids long. J was trimmed by 7 bases and V by 5 bases; bases with no gene match: 14. The germline gives CDR1 SGHAT, CDR2 FQNNGV. The CDR3 DNA reads TGTGCCAGCAGCACCGGGGGAGCGGGAGGGCCTTTGAATGAGCAGTTCTTC. This gives the protein CASSTGGAGGPLNEQFF.

The rearrangement joins TRBV6-6 to TRBJ1-6; maybe TRBD1 (5 bases). The CDR3 totals 16 residues. V was trimmed by 5 bases and J by 3 bases, leaving 14 bases between them. CDR1 and CDR2 (germline): MNHNY, SVGAGI (reference sequence). The CDR3, as DNA: TGTGCCAGCAGTCTAGACCGGGACTACTATAATTCACCCCTCCACTTT. This sequence encodes CASSLDRDYYNSPLHF.

This chain joins TRBV5-1 and TRBJ2-7, with 7 bases lining up with TRBD1. Per the germline V gene, CDR1 is SGHRS and CDR2 is YFSETQ. CDR3 size: 14 residues. J lost 1 base, V lost 4 bases, and 5 bases had no gene match. CDR3 loop: CASSDRDRSYEQYF. CDR3 in DNA: TGCGCCAGCAGCGACCGGGACAGATCCTACGAGCAGTACTTC. Complete variable domain (other parts from reference TRBV5-1 and TRBJ2-7): KAGVTQTPRYLIKTRGQQVTLSCSPISGHRSVSWYQQTPGQGLQFLFEYFSETQRNKGNFPGRFSGRQFSNSRSEMNVSTLELGDSALYLCASSDRDRSYEQYFGPGTRLTVT.

The chain couples TRBV28 to TRBJ2-2, with 11 bases that match TRBD2. With V trimmed by 6 bases and J by 4 bases, 7 bases remained unmatched. Germline CDR1 reads MDHEN; CDR2 reads SYDVKM. The CDR3 sequence is 16 residues long. The CDR3 coding sequence is TGTGCCAGCAGGATCCAGACTAGCGGGGCCACCGGGGAGCTGTTTTTT. It translates to CASRIQTSGATGELFF.

The genes are TRBV7-9 and TRBJ2-1; the D gene is possibly TRBD2 (6 bases). V lost 5 bases, J lost 7 bases, and 18 bases lay in between. The germline gives CDR1 SEHNR, CDR2 FQNEAQ (reference sequence). The CDR3 has 15 amino acids. The CDR3 reads CASSPKLRLGNEQFF. The CDR3 DNA sequence: TGTGCCAGCAGCCCAAAGCTCCGACTAGGGAATGAGCAGTTCTTC.

Comments on this clone: In the same sample, other DNA sequences code for this CDR3. The chain joins TRBV9 to TRBJ2-3; possible D gene TRBD2, 5 bases. V was pared by 0 bases and J by 8 bases, with 19 bases between. CDR1 and CDR2 (germline): SGDLS, YYNGEE. This CDR3 comprises 16 residues. The CDR3 is CASSVENSELTRTQYF. The CDR3 region has the DNA TGTGCCAGCAGCGTAGAGAATAGCGAGCTAACACGTACGCAGTATTTT. Looking up the rest from reference TRBV9 and TRBJ2-3 gives the full variable domain: DSGVTQTPKHLITATGQRVTLRCSPRSGDLSVYWYQQSLDQGLQFLIQYYNGEERAKGNILERFSAQQFPDLHSELNLSSLELGDSALYFCASSVENSELTRTQYFGPGTRLTVL.

J is TRBJ2-7 and V is TRBV5-8; no clear D. CDR3 size: 14 residues. Germline V gives CDR1 SGHTS, CDR2 YDEGEE. Deletions cut 5 bases from V and 0 bases from J, with 12 bases between. CDR3 coding DNA: TGTGCCAGCAGTCTAGGAACATACTCCTACGAGCAGTACTTC. It translates to CASSLGTYSYEQYF.

This clone was seen just once. CDR3 in amino acids: CASSPGGGHREQYF. For the CDR3, the DNA is TGTGCCAGCAGCCCCGGTGGAGGCCATCGCGAGCAGTACTTC. The chain combines TRBV7-9 with TRBJ2-7; weak D call: TRBD2 (5 bases). V was pared by 5 bases and J by 6 bases, with 17 bases between. Germline CDR1 reads SEHNR; CDR2 reads FQNEAQ (reference sequence). The CDR3 has 14 amino acids.

The chain is built from TRBV7-9 and TRBJ2-4, with TRBD2 as a possible D gene (5 bases). V gave up 0 bases and J gave up 0 bases, with 9 bases separating them. CDR1 and CDR2 (germline): SEHNR, FQNEAQ (reference sequence). This CDR3 is built from 16 residues. The CDR3 DNA follows: TGTGCCAGCAGCTTAGCGTTGGGAGTAGCCAAAAACATTCAGTACTTC. This codes for CASSLALGVAKNIQYF.

The chain carries TRBV14 and TRBJ1-2; D uncertain. There are 13 residues in the CDR3. Trimming stripped 3 bases from V and 8 bases from J, with 13 bases between. From germline, CDR1 is SGHDN and CDR2 FVKESK. The CDR3 reads CASSHEGWRGYTF. Written as DNA, the CDR3 is TGTGCCAGCAGCCACGAGGGTTGGCGGGGCTACACCTTC.

The genes are TRBV14 and TRBJ2-1; 7 positions match TRBD2. V lost 4 bases, J lost 3 bases, and 6 bases stayed unmatched. Germline CDR1 is SGHDN and CDR2 is FVKESK. The CDR3 runs 15 residues. CDR3 sequence reads: CASSLPGTNYNEQFF. CDR3 DNA sequence: TGTGCCAGCAGCCTGCCGGGGACTAACTACAATGAGCAGTTCTTC. Based on the CDR3 plus reference TRBV14 and TRBJ2-1, the full variable domain is EAGVTQFPSHSVIEKGQTVTLRCDPISGHDNLYWYRRVMGKEIKFLLHFVKESKQDESGMPNNRFLAERTGGTYSTLKVQPAELEDSGVYFCASSLPGTNYNEQFFGPGTRLTVL.

The chain links TRBV5-1 to TRBJ1-4; maybe TRBD1 (6 bases). V was pared by 4 bases and J by 8 bases, with 9 bases between. This CDR3 is built from 12 residues. Germline CDR1 and CDR2: SGHRS and YFSETQ. DNA for the CDR3: TGCGCCAGCAGCACCGACAGGGAAAAACTGTTTTTT. This translates into CASSTDREKLFF.

This clone occurred a few times. J is TRBJ2-1 and V is TRBV19; TRBD2 agrees at 13 bases. The CDR3 runs to 21 residues. Per the germline V gene, CDR1 is LNHDA and CDR2 is SQIVND (reference sequence). With 5 bases clipped from V and 0 bases from J, the junction kept 16 bases outside the gene matches. This CDR3 reads CASSPPYSTSGRFSSYNEQFF. In nucleotides, the CDR3 is TGTGCCAGTAGTCCTCCTTACTCGACTAGCGGGAGGTTCAGCTCCTACAATGAGCAGTTCTTC.

With respect to this clone: A read error may produce the germline difference seen at one junction end. This chain uses TRBV7-9 with TRBJ2-4; 8 nucleotides line up with TRBD1. CDR1 SEHNR and CDR2 FQNEAQ come from the germline V gene (reference sequence). The CDR3 is 18 residues long. The CDR3 here is CSSSPGQGSGLAKNIQYF. CDR3 coding DNA: TGTTCCAGCAGCCCCGGACAGGGCTCCGGTTTAGCCAAAAACATTCAGTACTTC.

This sequence joins TRBV6-5 and TRBJ2-5; D might be TRBD2 (5 bases). The V gene lost 5 bases and the J gene lost 1 base, with 11 bases spanning the gap. The CDR3 covers 14 residues. Germline assignment: CDR1 MNHEY and CDR2 SVGAGI. The CDR3 loop reads CASSISRGQETQYF. CDR3 DNA sequence: TGTGCCAGCAGTATCTCCCGGGGCCAAGAGACCCAGTACTTC.

The chain combines TRBV6-4 with TRBJ2-6, with D possibly TRBD1 on 5 matching bases. Germline values: CDR1 MRHNA, CDR2 SNTAGT. Deletions cut 3 bases from V and 0 bases from J, with 15 bases between. The CDR3 is 18 residues long. Here the CDR3 reads CASSEVGRDYSGANVLTF. CDR3 DNA: TGTGCCAGCAGTGAAGTAGGCAGGGATTACTCTGGGGCCAACGTCCTGACTTTC.

The chain recombines TRBV28 with TRBJ2-7; 15 positions agree with TRBD2. Germline V gene lookup returns CDR1 MDHEN and CDR2 SYDVKM. The CDR3 consists of 16 residues. V lost 6 bases, J lost 3 bases, and 6 bases stayed unmatched. The DNA of the CDR3 is TGTGCCAGCAGCCCGGGACTAGCGGGAGGTGGCTACGAGCAGTACTTC. This codes for CASSPGLAGGGYEQYF.

Comments on this clone: A junction end diverges from the germline sequence, so it may reflect a read error. The rearrangement links TRBV7-9 to TRBJ1-1; 7 bases match TRBD1. CDR1 is SEHNR and CDR2 is FQNEAQ in the germline V gene (reference sequence). This CDR3 spans 15 amino acids. CDR3 DNA: TGTTCCAGCAGCTTACCTAACCGGGACAGAGTTGAAGCTTTCTTT. It yields the protein CSSSLPNRDRVEAFF.

The rearrangement joins TRBV7-3 to TRBJ2-5; the D gene is possibly TRBD1 (7 bases). The CDR3 has 16 residues. Trimming removed 5 bases at V and 4 bases at J, with 20 bases between. Germline V gene data show CDR1 as SGHTA and CDR2 as FQGTGA. CDR3 protein: CASSTNGRGVGETQYF. The CDR3 bases are TGTGCCAGCAGCACAAACGGCAGGGGGGTTGGAGAGACCCAGTACTTC. The full variable domain, in which reference TRBV7-3 and TRBJ2-5 provide the parts outside the CDR3, is GAGVSQTPSNKVTEKGKYVELRCDPISGHTALYWYRQSLGQGPEFLIYFQGTGAADDSGLPNDRFFAVRPEGSVSTLKIQRTERGDSAVYLCASSTNGRGVGETQYFGPGTRLLVL.

The chain recombines TRBV7-8 with TRBJ2-7; 11 bases map to TRBD2. The CDR3 spans 18 residues. Trimming cost V 0 bases and J 2 bases; bases outside gene matches: 9. Germline CDR1 SGHVS, CDR2 FQNEAQ. The CDR3 nucleotides are TGTGCCAGCAGCTTAGCGGATACTAGCGGGAGTCAAACCTACGAGCAGTACTTC. This encodes CASSLADTSGSQTYEQYF.